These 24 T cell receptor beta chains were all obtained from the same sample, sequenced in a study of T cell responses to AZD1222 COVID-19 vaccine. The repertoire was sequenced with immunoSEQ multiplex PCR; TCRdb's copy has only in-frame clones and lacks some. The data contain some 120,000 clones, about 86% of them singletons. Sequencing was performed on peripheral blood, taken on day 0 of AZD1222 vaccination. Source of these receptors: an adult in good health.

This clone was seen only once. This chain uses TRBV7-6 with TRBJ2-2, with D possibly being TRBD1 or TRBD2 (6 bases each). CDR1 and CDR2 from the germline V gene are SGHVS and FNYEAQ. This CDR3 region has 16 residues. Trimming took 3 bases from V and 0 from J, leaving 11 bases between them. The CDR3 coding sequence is TGTGCCAGCAGCTTCGTGGGGGGCACGAACACCGGGGAGCTGTTTTTT. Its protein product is CASSFVGGTNTGELFF.

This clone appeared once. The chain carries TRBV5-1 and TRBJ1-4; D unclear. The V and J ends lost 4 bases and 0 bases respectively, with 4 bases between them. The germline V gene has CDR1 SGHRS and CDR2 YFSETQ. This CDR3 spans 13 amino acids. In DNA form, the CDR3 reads TGCGCCAGCAGCCTCTCAACTAATGAAAAACTGTTTTTT. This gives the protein CASSLSTNEKLFF.

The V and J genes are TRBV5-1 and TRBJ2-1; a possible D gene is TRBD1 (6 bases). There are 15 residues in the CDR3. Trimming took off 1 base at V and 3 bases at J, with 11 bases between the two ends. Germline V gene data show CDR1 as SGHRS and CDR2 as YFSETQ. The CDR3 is CASSLRGSDYNEQFF. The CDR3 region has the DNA TGCGCCAGCAGCTTGAGGGGGAGCGACTACAATGAGCAGTTCTTC.

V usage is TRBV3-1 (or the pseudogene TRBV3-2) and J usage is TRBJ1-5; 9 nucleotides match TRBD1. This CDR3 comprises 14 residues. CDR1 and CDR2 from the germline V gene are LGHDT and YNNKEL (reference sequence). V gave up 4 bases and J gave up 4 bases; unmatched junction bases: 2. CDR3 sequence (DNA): TGTGCCAGCAGCCGACAGGGGGGGAATCAGCCCCAGCATTTT. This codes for CASSRQGGNQPQHF.

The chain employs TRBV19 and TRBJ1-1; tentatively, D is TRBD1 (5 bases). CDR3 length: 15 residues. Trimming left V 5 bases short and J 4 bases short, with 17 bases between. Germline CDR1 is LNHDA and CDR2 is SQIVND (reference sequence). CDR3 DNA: TGTGCCAGTAGTCCCCGACAGCGGTCGGGCACTGAAGCTTTCTTT. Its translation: CASSPRQRSGTEAFF.

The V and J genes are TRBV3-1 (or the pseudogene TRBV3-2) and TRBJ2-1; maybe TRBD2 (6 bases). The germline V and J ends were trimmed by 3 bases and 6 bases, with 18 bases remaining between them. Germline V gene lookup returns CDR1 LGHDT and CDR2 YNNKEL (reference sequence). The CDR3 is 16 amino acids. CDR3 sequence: CASSHLRPAGLNEQFF. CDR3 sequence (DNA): TGTGCCAGCAGCCACCTCCGACCAGCGGGTCTCAATGAGCAGTTCTTC.

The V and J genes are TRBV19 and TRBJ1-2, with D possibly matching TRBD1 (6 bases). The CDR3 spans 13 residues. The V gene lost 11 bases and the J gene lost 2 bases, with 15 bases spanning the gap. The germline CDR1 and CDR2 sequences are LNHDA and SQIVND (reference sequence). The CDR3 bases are TGTGCCGTACCGGGGGGGCCGAACTATGGCTACACCTTC. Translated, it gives CAVPGGPNYGYTF.

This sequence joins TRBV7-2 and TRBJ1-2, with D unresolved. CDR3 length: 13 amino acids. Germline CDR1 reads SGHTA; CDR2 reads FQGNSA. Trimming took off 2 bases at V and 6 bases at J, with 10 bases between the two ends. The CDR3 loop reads CASSLWAGDGYTF. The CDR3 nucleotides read TGTGCCAGCAGCTTATGGGCGGGCGATGGCTACACCTTC.

The CDR3 sequence is CASSRPGQKWETQYF. CDR3 coding DNA: TGTGCCAGCAGCCGCCCGGGACAGAAATGGGAGACCCAGTACTTC. The chain carries TRBV7-9 and TRBJ2-5; 7 bases map to TRBD1. The CDR3 is 15 amino acids. Germline CDR1 SEHNR, CDR2 FQNEAQ (reference sequence). With V trimmed by 5 bases and J by 5 bases, 11 bases remained unmatched.

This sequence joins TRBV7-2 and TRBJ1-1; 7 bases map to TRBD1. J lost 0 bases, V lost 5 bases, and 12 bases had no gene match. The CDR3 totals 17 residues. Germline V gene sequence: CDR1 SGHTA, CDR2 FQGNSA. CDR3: CASSHQGDVFLNTEAFF. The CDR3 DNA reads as TGTGCCAGCAGCCATCAGGGGGACGTTTTCCTGAACACTGAAGCTTTCTTT.

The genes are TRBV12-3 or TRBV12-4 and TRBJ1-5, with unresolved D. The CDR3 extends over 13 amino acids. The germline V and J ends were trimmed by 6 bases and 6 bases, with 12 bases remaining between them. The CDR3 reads CASREMVGQPQHF. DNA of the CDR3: TGTGCCAGCAGAGAAATGGTGGGTCAGCCCCAGCATTTT.

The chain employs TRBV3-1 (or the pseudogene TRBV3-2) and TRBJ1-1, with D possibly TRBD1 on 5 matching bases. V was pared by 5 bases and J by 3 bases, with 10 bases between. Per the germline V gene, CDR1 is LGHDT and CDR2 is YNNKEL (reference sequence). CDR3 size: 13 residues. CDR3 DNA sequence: TGTGCCAGCAGCAGGGGCTTCCACACTGAAGCTTTCTTT. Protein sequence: CASSRGFHTEAFF.

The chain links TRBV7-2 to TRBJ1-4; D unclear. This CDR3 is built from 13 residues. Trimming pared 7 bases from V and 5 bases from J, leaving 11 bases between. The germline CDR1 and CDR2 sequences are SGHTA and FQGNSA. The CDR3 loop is CASKSTGNEKLFF. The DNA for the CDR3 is TGTGCCAGCAAATCAACGGGGAATGAAAAACTGTTTTTT.

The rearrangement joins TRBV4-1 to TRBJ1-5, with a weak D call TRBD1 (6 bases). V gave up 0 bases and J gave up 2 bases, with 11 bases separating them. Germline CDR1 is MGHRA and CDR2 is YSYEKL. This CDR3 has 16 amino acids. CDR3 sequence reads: CASSQDGGGGNQPQHF. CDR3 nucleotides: TGCGCCAGCAGCCAAGATGGGGGGGGCGGCAATCAGCCCCAGCATTTT.

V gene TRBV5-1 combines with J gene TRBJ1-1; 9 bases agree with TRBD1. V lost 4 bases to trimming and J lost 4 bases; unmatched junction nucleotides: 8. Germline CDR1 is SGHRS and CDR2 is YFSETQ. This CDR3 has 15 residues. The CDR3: CASSPGTGFFTEAFF. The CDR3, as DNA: TGCGCCAGCAGCCCGGGGACAGGGTTTTTCACTGAAGCTTTCTTT.

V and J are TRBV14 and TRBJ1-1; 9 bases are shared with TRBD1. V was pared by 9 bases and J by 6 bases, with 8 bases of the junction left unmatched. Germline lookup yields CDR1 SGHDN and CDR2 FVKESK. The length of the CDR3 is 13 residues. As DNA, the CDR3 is TGTGCCAGGAGAGACAGGGGGGTTTCTGAAGCTTTCTTT. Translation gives CARRDRGVSEAFF.

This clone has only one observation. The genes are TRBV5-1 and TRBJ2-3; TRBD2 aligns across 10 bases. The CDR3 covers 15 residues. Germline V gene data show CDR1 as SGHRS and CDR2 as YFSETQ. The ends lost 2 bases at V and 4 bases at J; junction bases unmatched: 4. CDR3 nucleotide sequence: TGCGCCAGCAGCTTATCTAGCGGGAGTGCAGATACGCAGTATTTT. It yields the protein CASSLSSGSADTQYF.

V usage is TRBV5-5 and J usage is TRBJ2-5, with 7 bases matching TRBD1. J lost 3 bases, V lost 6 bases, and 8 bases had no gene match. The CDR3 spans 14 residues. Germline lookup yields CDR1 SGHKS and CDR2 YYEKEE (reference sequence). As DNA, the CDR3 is TGTGCCAGCATCAGAGGGACAGCGAAAGAGACCCAGTACTTC. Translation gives CASIRGTAKETQYF.

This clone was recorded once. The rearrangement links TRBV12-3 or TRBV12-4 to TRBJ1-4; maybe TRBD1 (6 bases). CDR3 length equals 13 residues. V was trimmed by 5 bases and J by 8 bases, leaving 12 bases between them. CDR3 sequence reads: CASSPGHGEKLFF. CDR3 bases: TGTGCCAGCAGTCCGGGACATGGGGAAAAACTGTTTTTT.

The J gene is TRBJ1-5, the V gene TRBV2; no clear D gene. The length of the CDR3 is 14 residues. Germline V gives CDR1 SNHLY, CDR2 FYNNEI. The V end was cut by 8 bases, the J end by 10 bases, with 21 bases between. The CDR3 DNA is TGTGCCAGCGGATATTCTTCTGCTGCGGAACCCCAGCATTTT. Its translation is CASGYSSAAEPQHF.

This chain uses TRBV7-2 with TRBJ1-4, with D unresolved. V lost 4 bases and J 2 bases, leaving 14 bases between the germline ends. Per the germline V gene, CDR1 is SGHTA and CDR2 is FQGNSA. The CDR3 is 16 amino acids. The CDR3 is CASSSQGGRTNEKLFF. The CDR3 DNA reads TGTGCCAGCAGCTCTCAAGGAGGGCGGACTAATGAAAAACTGTTTTTT.

As DNA, the CDR3 is TGTGCCAGCAGCTTACGGGTACCGGGGGGTTCCGGCTACACCTTC. This gives the protein CASSLRVPGGSGYTF. The V call is TRBV11-2, the J call TRBJ1-2; maybe TRBD1 (5 bases). CDR1 is SGHAT and CDR2 is FQNNGV in the germline V gene. The V end lost 2 bases, the J end lost 8 bases, and 18 bases lay between the germline ends. CDR3 length: 15 amino acids.

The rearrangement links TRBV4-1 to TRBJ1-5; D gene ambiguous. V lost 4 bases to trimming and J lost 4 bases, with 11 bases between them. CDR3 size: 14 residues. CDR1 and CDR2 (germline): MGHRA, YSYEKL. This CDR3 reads CASSRINGNQPQHF. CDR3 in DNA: TGCGCCAGCAGCCGGATCAACGGGAATCAGCCCCAGCATTTT.

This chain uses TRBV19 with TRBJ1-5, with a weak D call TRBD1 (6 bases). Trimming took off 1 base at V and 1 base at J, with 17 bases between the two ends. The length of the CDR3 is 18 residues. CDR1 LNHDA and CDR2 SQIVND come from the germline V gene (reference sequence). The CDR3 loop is CASSIGGGAALSNQPQHF. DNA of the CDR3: TGTGCCAGTAGTATAGGCGGGGGGGCAGCTCTAAGCAATCAGCCCCAGCATTTT. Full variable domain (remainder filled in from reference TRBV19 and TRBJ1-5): DGGITQSPKYLFRKEGQNVTLSCEQNLNHDAMYWYRQDPGQGLRLIYYSQIVNDFQKGDIAEGYSVSREKKESFPLTVTSAQKNPTAFYLCASSIGGGAALSNQPQHFGDGTRLSIL.